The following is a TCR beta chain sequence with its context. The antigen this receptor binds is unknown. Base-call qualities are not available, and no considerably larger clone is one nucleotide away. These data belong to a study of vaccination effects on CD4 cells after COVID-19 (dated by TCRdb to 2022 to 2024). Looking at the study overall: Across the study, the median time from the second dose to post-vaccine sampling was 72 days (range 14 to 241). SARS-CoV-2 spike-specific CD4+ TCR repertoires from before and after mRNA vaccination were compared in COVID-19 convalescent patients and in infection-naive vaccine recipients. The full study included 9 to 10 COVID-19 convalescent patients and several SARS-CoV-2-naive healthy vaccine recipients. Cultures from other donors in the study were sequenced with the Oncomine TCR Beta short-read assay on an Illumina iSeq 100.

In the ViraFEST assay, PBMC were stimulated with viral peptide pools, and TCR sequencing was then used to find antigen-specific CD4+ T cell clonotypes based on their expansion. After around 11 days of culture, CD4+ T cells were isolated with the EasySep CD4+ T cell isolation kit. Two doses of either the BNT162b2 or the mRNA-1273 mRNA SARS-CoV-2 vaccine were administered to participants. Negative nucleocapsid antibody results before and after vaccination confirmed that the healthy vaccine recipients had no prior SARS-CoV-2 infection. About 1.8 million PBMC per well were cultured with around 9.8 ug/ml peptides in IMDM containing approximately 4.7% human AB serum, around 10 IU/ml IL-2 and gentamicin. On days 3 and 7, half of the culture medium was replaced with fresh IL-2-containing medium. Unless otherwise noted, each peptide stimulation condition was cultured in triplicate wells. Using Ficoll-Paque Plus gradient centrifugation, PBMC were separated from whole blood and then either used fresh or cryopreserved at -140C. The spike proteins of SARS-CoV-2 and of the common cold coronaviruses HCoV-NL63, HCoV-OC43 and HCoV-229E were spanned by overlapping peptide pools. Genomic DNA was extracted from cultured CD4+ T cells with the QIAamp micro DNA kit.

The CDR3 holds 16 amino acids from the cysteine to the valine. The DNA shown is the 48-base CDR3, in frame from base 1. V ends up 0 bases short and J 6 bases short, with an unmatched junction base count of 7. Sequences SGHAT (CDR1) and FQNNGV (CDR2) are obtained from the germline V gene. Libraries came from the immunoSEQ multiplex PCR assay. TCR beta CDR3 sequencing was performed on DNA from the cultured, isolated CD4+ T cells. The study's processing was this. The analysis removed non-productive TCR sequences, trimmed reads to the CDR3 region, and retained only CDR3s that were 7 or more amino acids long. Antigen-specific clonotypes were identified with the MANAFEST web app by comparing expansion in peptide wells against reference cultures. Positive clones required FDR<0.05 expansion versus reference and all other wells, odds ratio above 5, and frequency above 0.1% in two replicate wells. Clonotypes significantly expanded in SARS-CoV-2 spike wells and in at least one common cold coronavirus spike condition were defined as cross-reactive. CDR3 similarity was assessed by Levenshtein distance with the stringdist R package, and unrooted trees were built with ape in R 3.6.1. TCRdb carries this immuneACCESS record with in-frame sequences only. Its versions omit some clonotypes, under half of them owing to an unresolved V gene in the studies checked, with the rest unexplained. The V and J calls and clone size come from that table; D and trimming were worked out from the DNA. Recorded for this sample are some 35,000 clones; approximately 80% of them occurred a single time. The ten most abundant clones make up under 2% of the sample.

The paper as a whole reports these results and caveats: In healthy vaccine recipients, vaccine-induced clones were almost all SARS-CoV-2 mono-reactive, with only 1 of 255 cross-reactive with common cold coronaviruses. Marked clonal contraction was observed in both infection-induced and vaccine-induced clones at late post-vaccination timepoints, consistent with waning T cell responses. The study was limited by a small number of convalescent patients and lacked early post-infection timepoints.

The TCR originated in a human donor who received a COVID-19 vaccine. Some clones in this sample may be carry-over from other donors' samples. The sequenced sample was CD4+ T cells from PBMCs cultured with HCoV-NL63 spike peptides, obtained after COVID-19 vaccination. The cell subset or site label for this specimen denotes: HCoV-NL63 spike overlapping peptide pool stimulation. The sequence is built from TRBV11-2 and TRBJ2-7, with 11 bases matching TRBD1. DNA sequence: TGTGCCAGCAGCTTAGATTCCGGACAGGGGGCTCCCGAGCAGTACGTC. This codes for CASSLDSGQGAPEQYV.